The sequence of this T cell receptor beta chain was determined in a study of PD-1 blockade in mismatch repair-deficient tumors. Turning to the study itself: All were previously treated, progressing patients with around 12 mismatch repair-deficient cancer types. Study outcomes and limitations: After pembrolizumab, tumor-resident clones rose rapidly, then generally contracted before radiologic responses.

Method: immunoSEQ multiplex PCR; TCRdb's copy keeps in-frame clones and lacks some. The sample includes around 120,000 clones, 88% seen only once; the top ten take roughly 10%. In regard to this clone: Its antigen is as yet unknown.

The CDR3 length is 17 residues. CDR1 is KGHSH and CDR2 is LQKENI in the germline V gene. V dropped 2 bases and J dropped 0 bases, with 14 bases sitting between them. Sequencing was performed on peripheral blood, taken just over 70 weeks after starting pembrolizumab. This TCR was recovered from an adult with mismatch repair-deficient cancer. The rearrangement joins TRBV18 to TRBJ2-1, with D perhaps matching TRBD2 (6 bases). The CDR3 DNA reads TGTGCCAGCTCACCAGAAGGGACTCGAATCTCCTACAATGAGCAGTTCTTC. Translating gives CASSPEGTRISYNEQFF.